This TCR beta chain emerged from a study of glioma-infiltrating T cells after dendritic cell vaccination. This clone was counted once. The CDR3 spans 13 residues. Trimming took 8 bases from V and 1 from J; bases not matched to a gene: 0. From germline, CDR1 is MNHNS and CDR2 SASEGT. None of the glioblastoma patients had an isocitrate dehydrogenase mutation. Some clones are missing from TCRdb's copy, which holds only in-frame ones; the method was immunoSEQ multiplex PCR. The sample includes over 80,000 clones, roughly 90% seen only once; the top ten take roughly 3.2%. Sequencing used blood, obtained before dendritic cell vaccination. The chain links TRBV6-1 to TRBJ2-3, with 10 positions matching TRBD2. This TCR came from a human donor with glioblastoma. CDR3 DNA sequence: TGTGCCAGCCTAGCGGGGGGCACAGATACGCAGTATTTT. It specifies CASLAGGTDTQYF.